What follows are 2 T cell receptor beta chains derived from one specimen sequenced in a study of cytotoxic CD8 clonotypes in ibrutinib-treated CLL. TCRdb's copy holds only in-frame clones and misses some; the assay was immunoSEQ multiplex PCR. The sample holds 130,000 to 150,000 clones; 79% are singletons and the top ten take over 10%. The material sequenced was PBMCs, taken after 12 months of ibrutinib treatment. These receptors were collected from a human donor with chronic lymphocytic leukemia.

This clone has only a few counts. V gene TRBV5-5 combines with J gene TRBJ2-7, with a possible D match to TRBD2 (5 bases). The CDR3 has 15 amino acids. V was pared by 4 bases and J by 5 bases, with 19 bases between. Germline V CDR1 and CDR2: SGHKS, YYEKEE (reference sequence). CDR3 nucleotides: TGTGCCAGCAGCCTTTGGAGGTCGGTTTCCGACGAGCAGTACTTC. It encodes CASSLWRSVSDEQYF.

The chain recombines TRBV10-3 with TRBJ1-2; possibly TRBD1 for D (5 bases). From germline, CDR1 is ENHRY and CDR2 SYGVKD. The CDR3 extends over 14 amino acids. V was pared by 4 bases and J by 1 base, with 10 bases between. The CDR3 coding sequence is TGTGCCATCAGTGTCGACAGTCATAACTATGGCTACACCTTC. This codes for CAISVDSHNYGYTF.